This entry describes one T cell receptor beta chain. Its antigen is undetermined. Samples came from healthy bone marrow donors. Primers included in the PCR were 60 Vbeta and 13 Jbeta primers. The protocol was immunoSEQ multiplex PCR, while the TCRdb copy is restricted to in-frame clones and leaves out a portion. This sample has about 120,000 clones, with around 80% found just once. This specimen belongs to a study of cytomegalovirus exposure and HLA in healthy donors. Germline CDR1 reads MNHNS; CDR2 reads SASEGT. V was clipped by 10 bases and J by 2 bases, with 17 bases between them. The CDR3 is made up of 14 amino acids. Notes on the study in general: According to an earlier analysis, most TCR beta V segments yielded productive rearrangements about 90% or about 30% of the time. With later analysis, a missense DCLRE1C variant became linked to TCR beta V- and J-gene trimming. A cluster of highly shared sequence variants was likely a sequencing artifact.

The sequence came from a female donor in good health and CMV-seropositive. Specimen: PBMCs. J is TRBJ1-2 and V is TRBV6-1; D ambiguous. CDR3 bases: TGTGCCACCTCCCGGGATTTTATAAACTATGGCTACACCTTC. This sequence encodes CATSRDFINYGYTF.